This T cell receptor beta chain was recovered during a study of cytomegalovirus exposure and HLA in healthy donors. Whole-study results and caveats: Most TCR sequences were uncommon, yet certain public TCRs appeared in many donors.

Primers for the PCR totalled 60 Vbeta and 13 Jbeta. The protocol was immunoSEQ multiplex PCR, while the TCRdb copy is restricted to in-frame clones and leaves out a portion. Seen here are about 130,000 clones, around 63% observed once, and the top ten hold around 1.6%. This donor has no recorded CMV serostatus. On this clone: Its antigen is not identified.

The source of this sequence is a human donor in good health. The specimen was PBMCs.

CDR3 residues: CASSVGGGAETQYF. The CDR3 nucleotides read TGTGCCAGCAGCGTAGGAGGAGGGGCCGAGACCCAGTACTTC. J is TRBJ2-5 and V is TRBV9, with D possibly being TRBD2 (6 bases). CDR1 is SGDLS and CDR2 is YYNGEE in the germline V gene. V shed 0 bases and J shed 5 bases, with 11 bases lying between them. This CDR3 has 14 amino acids.